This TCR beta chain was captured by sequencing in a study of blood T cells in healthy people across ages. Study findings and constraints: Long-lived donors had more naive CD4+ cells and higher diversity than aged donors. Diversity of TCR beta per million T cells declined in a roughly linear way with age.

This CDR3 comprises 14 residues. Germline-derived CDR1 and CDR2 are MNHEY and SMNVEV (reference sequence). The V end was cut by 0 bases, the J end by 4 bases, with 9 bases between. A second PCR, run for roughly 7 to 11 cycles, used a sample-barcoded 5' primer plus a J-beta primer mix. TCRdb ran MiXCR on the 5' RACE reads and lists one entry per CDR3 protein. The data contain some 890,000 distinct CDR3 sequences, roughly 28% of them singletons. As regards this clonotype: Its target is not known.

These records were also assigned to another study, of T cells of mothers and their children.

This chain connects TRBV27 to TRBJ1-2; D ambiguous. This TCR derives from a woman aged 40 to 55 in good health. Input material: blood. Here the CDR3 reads CASSLSAAFYGYTF. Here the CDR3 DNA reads TGTGCCAGCAGTTTATCGGCAGCCTTCTATGGCTACACCTTC.